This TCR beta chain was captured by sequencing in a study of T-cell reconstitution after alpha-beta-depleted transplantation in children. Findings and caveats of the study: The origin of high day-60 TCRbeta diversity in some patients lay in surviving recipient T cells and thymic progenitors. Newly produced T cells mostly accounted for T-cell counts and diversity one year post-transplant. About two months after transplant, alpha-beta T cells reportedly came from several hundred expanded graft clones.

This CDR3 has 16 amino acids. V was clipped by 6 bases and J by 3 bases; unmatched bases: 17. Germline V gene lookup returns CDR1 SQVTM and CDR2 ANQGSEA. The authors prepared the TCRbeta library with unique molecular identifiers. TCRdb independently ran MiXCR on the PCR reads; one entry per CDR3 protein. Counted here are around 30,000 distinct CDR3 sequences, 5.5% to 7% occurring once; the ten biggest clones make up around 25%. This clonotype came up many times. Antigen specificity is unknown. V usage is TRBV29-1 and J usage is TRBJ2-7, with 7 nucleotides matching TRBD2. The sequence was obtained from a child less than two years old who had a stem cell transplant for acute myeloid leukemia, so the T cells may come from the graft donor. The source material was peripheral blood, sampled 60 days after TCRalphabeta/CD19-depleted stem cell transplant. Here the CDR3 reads CSVLGEGRPSGYEQYF. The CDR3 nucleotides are TGCAGCGTCCTAGGCGAGGGACGGCCTAGCGGCTACGAGCAGTACTTC.